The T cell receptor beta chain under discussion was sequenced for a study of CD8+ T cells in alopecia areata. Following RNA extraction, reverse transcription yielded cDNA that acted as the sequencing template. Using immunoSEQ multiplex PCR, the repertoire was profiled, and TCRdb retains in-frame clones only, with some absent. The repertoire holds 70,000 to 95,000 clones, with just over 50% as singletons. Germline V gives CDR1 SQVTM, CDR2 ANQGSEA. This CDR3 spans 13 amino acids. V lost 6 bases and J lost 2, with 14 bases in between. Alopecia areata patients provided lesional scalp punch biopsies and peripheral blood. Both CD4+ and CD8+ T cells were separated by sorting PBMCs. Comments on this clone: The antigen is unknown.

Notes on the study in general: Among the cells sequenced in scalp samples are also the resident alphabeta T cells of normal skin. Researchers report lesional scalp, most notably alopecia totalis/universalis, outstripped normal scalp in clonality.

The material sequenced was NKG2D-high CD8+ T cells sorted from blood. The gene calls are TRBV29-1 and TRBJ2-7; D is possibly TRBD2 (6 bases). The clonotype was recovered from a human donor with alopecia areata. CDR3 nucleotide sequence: TGCAGCGTGGCTAGCGATGCTACCTACGAGCAGTACTTC. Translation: CSVASDATYEQYF.